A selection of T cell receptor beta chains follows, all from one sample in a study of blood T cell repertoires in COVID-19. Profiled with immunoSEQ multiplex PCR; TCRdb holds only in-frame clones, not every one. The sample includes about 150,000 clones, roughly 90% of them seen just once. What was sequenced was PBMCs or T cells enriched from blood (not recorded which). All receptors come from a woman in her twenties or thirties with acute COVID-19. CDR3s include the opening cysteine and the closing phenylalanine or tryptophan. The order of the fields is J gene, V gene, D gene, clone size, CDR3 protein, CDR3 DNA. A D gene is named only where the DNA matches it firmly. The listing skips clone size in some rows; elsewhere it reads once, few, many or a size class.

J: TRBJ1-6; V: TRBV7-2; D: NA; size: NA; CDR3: CASSLAGSLGSPLHF; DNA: TGTGCCAGCAGCTTAGCGGGCAGCCTTGGGTCACCCCTCCACTTT
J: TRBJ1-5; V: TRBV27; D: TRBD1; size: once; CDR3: CASSRTGVSDQPQHF; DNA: TGTGCCAGCAGTAGGACAGGGGTCTCGGATCAGCCCCAGCATTTT
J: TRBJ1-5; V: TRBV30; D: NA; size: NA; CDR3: CAWSPSFNQPQHF; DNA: TGTGCCTGGAGTCCCAGTTTTAATCAGCCCCAGCATTTT
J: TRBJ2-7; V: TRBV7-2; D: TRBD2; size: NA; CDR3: CASSPSVSGGTYEQYF; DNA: TGTGCCAGCAGCCCCTCTGTTAGCGGGGGAACCTACGAGCAGTACTTC
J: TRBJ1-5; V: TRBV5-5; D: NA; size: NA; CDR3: CASSLSGTERAQPQHF; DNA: TGTGCCAGCAGCTTGTCGGGAACGGAGCGAGCTCAGCCCCAGCATTTT
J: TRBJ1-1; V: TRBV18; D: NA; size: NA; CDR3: CASSPGNGGETEAFF; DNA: TGTGCCAGCTCACCAGGAAATGGGGGCGAAACTGAAGCTTTCTTT
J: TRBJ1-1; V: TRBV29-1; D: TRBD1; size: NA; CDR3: CSVEQGGVTEAFF; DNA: TGCAGCGTAGAACAGGGGGGAGTCACTGAAGCTTTCTTT
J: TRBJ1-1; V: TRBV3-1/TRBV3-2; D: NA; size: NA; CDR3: CASSLSGYTEAFF; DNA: TGTGCCAGCAGCCTCTCAGGGTACACTGAAGCTTTCTTT
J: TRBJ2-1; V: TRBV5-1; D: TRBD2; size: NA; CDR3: CASSLVGGRAYNEQFF; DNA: TGCGCCAGCAGCTTGGTTGGCGGGAGAGCATACAATGAGCAGTTCTTC
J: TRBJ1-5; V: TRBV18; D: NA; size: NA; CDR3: CASSPQGSNQPQHF; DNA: TGTGCCAGCTCCCCCCAGGGGAGCAATCAGCCCCAGCATTTT
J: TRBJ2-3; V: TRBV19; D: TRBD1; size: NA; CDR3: CASSIGTGTGATDTQYF; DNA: TGTGCCAGTAGTATAGGTACCGGGACAGGGGCCACAGATACGCAGTATTTT
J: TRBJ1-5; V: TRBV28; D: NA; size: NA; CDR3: CASNRAGLDQPQHF; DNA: TGTGCCAGCAACCGGGCAGGGCTGGATCAGCCCCAGCATTTT
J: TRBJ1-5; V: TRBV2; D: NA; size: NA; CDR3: CASSEGVEGNQPQHF; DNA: TGTGCCAGCAGTGAAGGGGTCGAGGGCAATCAGCCCCAGCATTTT
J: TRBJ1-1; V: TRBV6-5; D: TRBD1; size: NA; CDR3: CASRGQGAGEAFF; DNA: TGTGCCAGCAGAGGACAGGGGGCTGGTGAAGCTTTCTTT
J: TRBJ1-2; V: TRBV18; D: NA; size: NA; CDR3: CASSPPSGGVYGYTF; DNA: TGTGCCAGCTCACCACCTTCGGGGGGCGTCTATGGCTACACCTTC
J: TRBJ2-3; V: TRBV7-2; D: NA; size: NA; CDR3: CASSSRVLALDTQYF; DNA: TGTGCCAGCAGTTCAAGGGTGCTAGCTTTGGATACGCAGTATTTT
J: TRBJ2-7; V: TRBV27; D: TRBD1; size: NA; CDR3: CASSRRQGGSYEQYF; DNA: TGTGCCAGCAGTCGTAGACAGGGGGGCTCCTACGAGCAGTACTTC
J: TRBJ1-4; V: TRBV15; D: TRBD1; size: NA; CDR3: CATSRARDSEKLFF; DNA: TGTGCCACCAGCAGAGCACGGGACAGTGAAAAACTGTTTTTT
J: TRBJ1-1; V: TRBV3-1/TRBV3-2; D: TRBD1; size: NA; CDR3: CASSPSDRTNTEAFF; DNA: TGTGCCAGCAGCCCTTCGGACAGGACGAACACTGAAGCTTTCTTT
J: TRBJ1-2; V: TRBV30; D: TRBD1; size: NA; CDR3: CASNTGGNYGYTF; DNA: TGTGCCAGCAATACAGGGGGCAACTATGGCTACACCTTC
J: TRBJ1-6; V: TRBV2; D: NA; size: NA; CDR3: CASGTQVASPLHF; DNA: TGTGCCAGCGGTACTCAGGTGGCTTCACCCCTCCACTTT
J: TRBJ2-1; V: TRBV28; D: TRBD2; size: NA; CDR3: CASSLAGGDNEQFF; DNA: TGTGCCAGCAGTTTAGCGGGGGGAGACAATGAGCAGTTCTTC
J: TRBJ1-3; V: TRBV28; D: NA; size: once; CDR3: CASSHLAGSGNTIYF; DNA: TGTGCCAGCAGTCACCTCGCGGGCTCTGGAAACACCATATATTTT
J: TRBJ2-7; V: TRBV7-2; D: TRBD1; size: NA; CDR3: CASSWDLRQGYEQYF; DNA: TGTGCCAGCAGCTGGGACCTTAGACAGGGCTACGAGCAGTACTTC
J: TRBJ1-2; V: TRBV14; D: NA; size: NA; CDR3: CASSQDRSVGGYTF; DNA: TGTGCCAGCAGCCAAGATAGGAGCGTGGGTGGCTACACCTTC
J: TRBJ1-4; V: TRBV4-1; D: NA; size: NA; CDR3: CASSRTGQGAQEKLFF; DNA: TGCGCCAGCAGCCGAACAGGGCAAGGGGCACAGGAAAAACTGTTTTTT
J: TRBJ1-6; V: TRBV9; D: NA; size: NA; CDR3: CASSAQGYSNSPLHF; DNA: TGTGCCAGCAGCGCCCAGGGTTATAGTAATTCACCCCTCCACTTT
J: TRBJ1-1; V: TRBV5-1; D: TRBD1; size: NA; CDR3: CASSSGQGLNTEAFF; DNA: TGCGCCAGCAGCTCCGGACAGGGCCTAAACACTGAAGCTTTCTTT
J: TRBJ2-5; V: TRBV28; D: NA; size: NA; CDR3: CASRLQGQETQYF; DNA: TGTGCCAGCAGGCTACAGGGACAAGAGACCCAGTACTTC
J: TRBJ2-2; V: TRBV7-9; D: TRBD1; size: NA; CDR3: CASSLYQGAGELFF; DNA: TGTGCCAGCAGCTTATACCAGGGGGCCGGGGAGCTGTTTTTT
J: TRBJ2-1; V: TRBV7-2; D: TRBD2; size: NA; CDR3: CASSRTSGSDYNEQFF; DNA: TGTGCCAGCAGCCGGACTAGCGGGAGTGACTACAATGAGCAGTTCTTC
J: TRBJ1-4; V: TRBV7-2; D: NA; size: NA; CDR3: CASSFSWSTNEKLFF; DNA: TGTGCCAGCAGCTTCAGTTGGTCAACTAATGAAAAACTGTTTTTT
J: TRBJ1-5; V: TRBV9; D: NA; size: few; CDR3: CASSDGTGGQPQHF; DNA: TGTGCCAGCAGCGATGGCACGGGGGGCCAGCCCCAGCATTTT
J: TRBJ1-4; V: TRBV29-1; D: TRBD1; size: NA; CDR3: CSVGQGSEKLFF; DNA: TGCAGCGTTGGACAGGGTAGTGAAAAACTGTTTTTT
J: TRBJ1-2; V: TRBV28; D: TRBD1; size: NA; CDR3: CASSFGGGSGYGYTF; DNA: TGTGCCAGCAGTTTTGGAGGGGGCTCTGGCTATGGCTACACCTTC
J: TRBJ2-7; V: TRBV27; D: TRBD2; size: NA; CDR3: CASSPGLAGSKQYF; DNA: TGTGCCAGCAGTCCCGGACTAGCGGGTTCTAAGCAGTACTTC